This TCR beta chain appears in the sequencing data of a study of CXCR3-negative and CXCR3-positive naive CD8 T cells. Regarding the study as a whole: A higher hydrophobicity marked the TRB CDR3s of CXCR3-positive naive cells versus CXCR3-negative naive cells.

Libraries were UMI-labeled 5' RACE TRB cDNA. For each CDR3 protein, TCRdb gives one entry from its re-call of the 5' RACE reads, without DNA. Here the sample table reports 95,000 to 100,000 distinct CDR3 sequences. This CDR3 is built from 16 residues. Germline V gene sequence: CDR1 SGHTA, CDR2 FQGNSA. Worth noting for this clonotype: Its antigen is undetermined.

This chain joins TRBV7-2 and TRBJ2-7; TCRdb names TRBD1, which stays unverified in the absence of DNA. The receptor comes from a human donor in good health. Some clones in this sample may be carry-over from other donors' samples. The sequenced sample was naive CXCR3+ CD8+ T cells from blood. The subset here: CD45RO-CCR7+CD27+CD95- naive CD8+ T cells expressing CXCR3 (TNR3+). The CDR3: CASSYLGTGGMGEQYF.